The source of this T cell receptor beta chain is a study of cytomegalovirus exposure and HLA in healthy donors. V lost 8 bases to trimming and J lost 7 bases; unmatched junction nucleotides: 8. In germline, CDR1 is MNHEY, CDR2 SVGAGI. The CDR3 has 13 residues. Clones were sequenced by immunoSEQ multiplex PCR, and TCRdb holds only the in-frame ones, with some missing. This table has about 78,000 clones, around 96% appearing once. It was the approximately 120-subject validation cohort, separate from the 666-subject first cohort, to which the donors belonged. The source of this sequence is a man aged 18 to 29 in good health and CMV-seropositive. Sequences were obtained from PBMCs. The chain combines TRBV6-5 with TRBJ1-2; TRBD1 matches 9 bases. The CDR3 DNA reads as TGTGCCAGCTCGAATACAGGGGGCGGTGGCTACACCTTC. This sequence encodes CASSNTGGGGYTF.